This note documents a single T cell receptor beta chain sequence. Ten or more counts support this clonotype. No cognate antigen has been identified for it. There are no base qualities to consult, and no much larger clone falls within one base. The source of the sample is a study of T cells in Graves' hyperthyroidism and ophthalmopathy (dated by TCRdb to between 2018 and 2021). Context from the whole study: Peripheral blood was collected at initial diagnosis, before any treatment. A discovery cohort of about a hundred patients, about 43 with Graves' ophthalmopathy and approximately 55 with stable Graves' hyperthyroidism, was used to find distinguishing TCR V-J signatures. An independent validation cohort of under 20 hyperthyroidism patients and about 16 patients who later progressed to ophthalmopathy tested prospective prediction of ophthalmopathy. The 80 to 100 discovery patients were randomly divided into training and test sets at a 7:3 ratio. Thyroid tissue and blood T-cell repertoires from several Graves' hyperthyroidism patients were also compared in the study. After sampling, hyperthyroidism patients received methimazole starting at 30 mg daily, and ophthalmopathy patients received high-dose intravenous methylprednisolone. The paper describes TCR Vbeta CDR3 sequencing of around 140 peripheral blood samples, made up of roughly 45 ophthalmopathy patients, approximately 76 hyperthyroidism patients and approximately 17 progressor patients. Results and caveats for the whole study, not just this receptor: In validation, the model predicted progression to ophthalmopathy with around 71% sensitivity and 72.22% specificity, a median of 6.5 months before onset. Most expanded thyroid clonotypes (frequency above 0.001) were also detected in blood, a finding suggesting that blood repertoires may reflect thyroid immune responses. Ophthalmopathy was separated from stable hyperthyroidism by a 13 V-J signature model, with around 90% sensitivity and roughly 81% specificity obtained in cross-validation and 80%/75% obtained in testing. Sample size was not statistically predetermined, and investigators were not blinded to group allocation.

The CDR3 measures 17 amino acids from cysteine to phenylalanine. Only the CDR3 DNA is retained, 51 bases long and in frame from the first base. The trim is 4 bases for V and 7 bases for J, with a gap of 23 bases between the germline ends. Stable Graves' hyperthyroidism was defined as the absence of progression to ophthalmopathy over 18 months of follow-up. Hyperthyroidism patients were aged 18 to 65 years and newly diagnosed, with disease duration of less than 2 months. Any patient with an uncontrolled infection, another autoimmune disease, pregnancy or lactation was excluded. Clinical symptoms, serum thyroxine and TRAb, thyroid ultrasound, and orbital computed tomography formed the basis for the diagnoses. PBMCs were isolated from more than 9 ml of fresh peripheral blood by Ficoll-Paque density gradient centrifugation. Total RNA was extracted using Trizol reagent, and RNA quality was assessed on an Agilent 2100 Bioanalyzer.

TCR beta CDR3 regions were amplified from RNA transcripts. A first-round RT-PCR of the TCR CDR3 used the HTBI primer set with the Qiagen OneStep RT-PCR kit. A second multiplex PCR round built the libraries, followed by size selection and purification. Libraries were sequenced paired-end with 100 bp reads on an Illumina HiSeq2000. As for the original processing: SOAPnuke was used to process the raw data, with reads discarded if the reads contained adapters or uncalled bases, had a mean Phred below 15, or lacked an exact constant-primer or identifier match. COPE v1.2.5 was used to merge the high-quality paired reads, and each unique nucleotide sequence was defined as a clonotype. MiTCR v1.1 was used to align the clonotypes against IMGT TRBV, TRBD and TRBJ reference segments. Only V-J combinations with frequency above 0.0001, covering about 99% of repertoires, were analysed. The TCS score was defined as the ratio of F50 (clonal expansion) to E x V (chaos), calculated using BLOSUM62-based TCRdist between CDR3 peptides within each V-J. Welch's t-statistics and random forest reduced around 510 V-J features to roughly 13, which were used in a naive Bayes classifier (R e1071). The public reads were quality trimmed at Q25 with fastp and then assembled into clones with MiXCR by TCRdb, keeping productive beta chains. Records with the same CDR3 protein are collapsed into one entry carrying the most frequent genes and DNA. The V and J calls, along with clone size, are taken from TCRdb and not from the paper's own processing. The sample table contains 550,000 to 800,000 distinct CDR3 sequences; only one count was recorded for around 16% of them. About 14% of the sample is held by the ten biggest clonotypes.

The chain couples TRBV12-3 or TRBV12-4 to TRBJ2-1, with no confidently assigned D gene. Material for sequencing was blood. The sequence was obtained from a man aged 45-65 years with Graves' hyperthyroidism. The base sequence is TGTGCCAGCAGTTCCAACAATTACCTAAGAGAGCATAATGAGCAGTTCTTC. It translates as CASSSNNYLREHNEQFF.